This TCR beta chain was profiled in a study of T cell changes during pregnancy in multiple sclerosis. The method was immunoSEQ multiplex PCR; TCRdb's version includes in-frame clones alone and lacks a portion of them. The sample has tens of thousands of clones, 92% seen once. This CDR3 has 11 residues. Germline CDR1 reads SEHNR; CDR2 reads FQNEAQ (reference sequence). Between the trimmed V and J ends, which lost 4 bases and 19 bases, there was a span of 14 bases. The sequenced material came from peripheral blood. This TCR was recovered from a female donor with multiple sclerosis, enrolled in a pregnancy study. The chain combines TRBV7-9 with TRBJ2-6; D may be TRBD1 (6 bases). The CDR3 loop reads CASSSDSPLTF. The CDR3, as DNA: TGTGCCAGCAGCTCGGACAGTCCTCTCACTTTC.